The text below deals with one T cell receptor (beta chain). The antigen is undetermined. The data were produced by immunoSEQ multiplex PCR, yet TCRdb's version contains in-frame clones alone and is incomplete. The data hold tens of thousands of clones, with about nine tenths observed a single time. This entry belongs to a study of T cell responses to AZD1222 COVID-19 vaccine. Study-wide context: Pooling of second doses given at about 4 or about 12 weeks was done.

Study-level points and caveats: Most donors were white British and more were female, and clonal diversity was possibly underestimated. Targets within unmutated variant regions were reportedly found for nearly half of spike-specific TCRs.

This sample comprised peripheral blood, obtained on day 0 of AZD1222 vaccination. This receptor was obtained from an adult in good health.

The CDR3 protein is CASSQDRVGGIGELFF. The CDR3 DNA sequence: TGCGCCAGCAGCCAAGATCGGGTGGGAGGTATCGGGGAGCTGTTTTTT. The gene calls are TRBV4-3 and TRBJ2-2; the D gene is possibly TRBD2 (6 bases). The CDR3 totals 16 residues. Looked up from germline, CDR1 is LGHNA and CDR2 is YSLEER. The V and J ends lost 0 bases and 7 bases respectively, with 15 bases between them.